These 4 T cell receptor beta chains share one sample of origin, sequenced in a study of PD-1 blockade in mismatch repair-deficient tumors. Generated by immunoSEQ multiplex PCR, the TCRdb table keeps only in-frame clones and is missing some. The sample carries about 38,000 clones, roughly 77% recorded once. Sequencing used peripheral blood, obtained 4 weeks after starting pembrolizumab. The receptor source for this set is an adult with mismatch repair-deficient cancer.

J is TRBJ1-3 and V is TRBV2, with TRBD1 matching 8 bases. CDR1 is SNHLY and CDR2 is FYNNEI in the germline V gene. CDR3 length equals 13 residues. V gave up 6 bases and J gave up 6 bases; unmatched junction bases: 4. This CDR3 is CASSPQGANTIYF. CDR3 DNA sequence: TGTGCCAGCAGCCCTCAGGGGGCAAACACCATATATTTT.

The rearrangement links TRBV4-2 to TRBJ2-1; TRBD1 aligns across 9 bases. Germline assignment: CDR1 LGHNA and CDR2 YNFKEQ. The CDR3 sequence is 15 residues long. The V gene end was trimmed by 0 bases and the J gene end by 6 bases; junction bases not matched to a gene: 3. CDR3 bases: TGTGCCAGCAGCCAAGATCCGACAGGGGGCAATGAGCAGTTCTTC. It is translated as CASSQDPTGGNEQFF.

The chain joins TRBV14 to TRBJ2-1; D may correspond to TRBD1 or TRBD2 (6 bases each). The V gene's germline CDR1 is SGHDN and CDR2 FVKESK. This CDR3 is built from 17 residues. V lost 1 base and J 5 bases, leaving 18 bases between the germline ends. CDR3 region: CASSQAARGQGDNEQFF. The CDR3 nucleotides read TGTGCCAGCAGCCAAGCAGCTCGGGGGCAGGGTGACAATGAGCAGTTCTTC.

This chain connects TRBV28 to TRBJ2-7; D assignment may be TRBD1 or TRBD2 (6 bases each). This CDR3 spans 14 amino acids. CDR1 is MDHEN and CDR2 is SYDVKM in the germline V gene. Trimming stripped 7 bases from V and 0 bases from J, with 13 bases between. The DNA of the CDR3 is TGTGCCAGCACCTTAGGGGGGAACTCCTACGAGCAGTACTTC. It yields the protein CASTLGGNSYEQYF.